The present TCR beta chain was sequenced within a study of cytomegalovirus exposure and HLA in healthy donors. Overall study findings and caveats: TCR beta V- and J-gene trimming, according to a later analysis, was linked to a missense DCLRE1C variant.

The germline CDR1 and CDR2 sequences are SGHTA and FQGNSA. The CDR3 is made up of 13 amino acids. V dropped 5 bases and J dropped 3 bases, with 10 bases sitting between them. The donors, nominally healthy at sampling, likely had unrecorded immune exposures. The PCR made use of 60 Vbeta and 13 Jbeta primers. Assay used: immunoSEQ multiplex PCR; TCRdb lists only in-frame clones, some missing. Of approximately 170,000 clones in the sample, around 78% are singletons; the top ten hold around 1%. In the case of this clone: What it recognizes is unknown.

The sequence was collected from a woman aged 40 to 50 in good health and CMV-seronegative. The chain couples TRBV7-2 to TRBJ1-1; no clear D gene. The sample consisted of PBMCs. CDR3 sequence reads: CASSPVVDTEAFF. DNA of the CDR3: TGTGCCAGCAGCCCCGTAGTGGACACTGAAGCTTTCTTT.